The clone carrying this TCR beta chain has more than one count but fewer than ten. Antigen unknown. Per germline, CDR1 MNHNS and CDR2 SASEGT. Germline trimming cut 3 bases from V and 7 bases from J; bases unmatched to any gene: 17. The CDR3 loop spans 17 amino acids. This record belongs to a study of cytomegalovirus exposure and HLA in healthy donors. This PCR relied on a set of 60 Vbeta primers and 13 Jbeta primers. Sequenced by immunoSEQ multiplex PCR; TCRdb stores in-frame clones only, minus some. The profile shows about 170,000 clones, roughly 85% of them singletons. Findings and limits, study-wide: More clonal expansion characterized HLA-associated TCR beta chains than equally common others in a later analysis. For TCR beta chains, V- and J-gene trimming was later linked to a missense DCLRE1C variant.

The source is a woman in her fifties or sixties in good health and CMV-seropositive. The material sequenced was PBMCs. This chain links TRBV6-1 with TRBJ2-7; TRBD1 agrees at 8 bases. Written as DNA, the CDR3 is TGTGCCAGCAGTGATCTCCTGGACAGGGACCCTACGCGGGAGCAGTACTTC. Its protein product is CASSDLLDRDPTREQYF.